The clone carrying this T cell receptor (beta chain) was found many times. This specimen belongs to a study of T cell repertoires in cytomegalovirus infection. Study-level background: Based on public TCR beta signatures, there were indications of CMV infection and of a matching HLA type.

The CDR3 loop spans 15 amino acids. V shed 0 bases and J shed 1 base, with 7 bases lying between them. In germline, CDR1 is MGHRA, CDR2 YSYEKL. TCRdb reanalysed the reads using MiXCR and keeps one entry per CDR3 protein. The data show about 230,000 distinct CDR3 sequences, 22% seen once. The sample comprised CD8+ T cells from PBMCs. The chain uses TRBV4-1 and TRBJ2-1, with a possible D match to TRBD2 (6 bases). This receptor was taken from a human donor in good health (CMV status not recorded). Some clones in this sample may be carry-over from other donors' samples. The CDR3: CASSQERDSYNEQFF. CDR3 nucleotide sequence: TGCGCCAGCAGCCAAGAGCGGGATTCCTACAATGAGCAGTTCTTC.